This T cell receptor (beta chain) was obtained from a study of OX40 agonist ivuxolimab in advanced cancers. Using immunoSEQ multiplex PCR, the repertoire was profiled, and TCRdb retains in-frame clones only, with some absent. The sample has 95,000 to 120,000 clones, 85% to 95% seen once. Trimming shortened V by 3 bases and J by 8 bases, and 13 bases separated the two germline ends. CDR3 size: 14 residues. CDR1 and CDR2 from the germline V gene are LNHDA and SQIVND (reference sequence). The TCR was taken from an adult with an advanced solid tumor such as melanoma, head and neck, liver or kidney cancer. The V and J genes are TRBV19 and TRBJ2-2; TRBD2 might be the D (6 bases). This material consisted of CD4+ or CD8+ T cells sorted from blood, taken in a trial of the OX40 agonist ivuxolimab. The CDR3 bases are TGTGCCAGTAGTATGGGGACTGTAGGGGGGGAGCTGTTTTTT. This gives the protein CASSMGTVGGELFF.